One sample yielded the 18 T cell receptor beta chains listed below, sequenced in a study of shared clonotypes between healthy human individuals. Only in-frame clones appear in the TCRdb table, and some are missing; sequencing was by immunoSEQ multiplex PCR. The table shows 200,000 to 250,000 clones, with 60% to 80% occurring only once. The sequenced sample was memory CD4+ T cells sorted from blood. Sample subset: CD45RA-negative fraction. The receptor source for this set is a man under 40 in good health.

CDR3 region: CASRPLVWKANTEAFF. CDR3 DNA: TGTGCCAGCCGGCCCCTCGTGTGGAAAGCGAACACTGAAGCTTTCTTT. The chain couples TRBV14 to TRBJ1-1; D is unclear. The germline V gene has CDR1 SGHDN and CDR2 FVKESK. The CDR3 contains 16 residues. Trimming stripped 8 bases from V and 1 base from J, with 20 bases between.

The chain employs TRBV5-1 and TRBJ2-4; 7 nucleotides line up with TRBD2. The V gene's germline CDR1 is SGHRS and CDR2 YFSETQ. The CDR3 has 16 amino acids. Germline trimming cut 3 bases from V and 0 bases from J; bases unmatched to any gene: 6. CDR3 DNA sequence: TGCGCCAGCAGCTGGGCTAGCGGCCTAGCCAAAAACATTCAGTACTTC. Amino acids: CASSWASGLAKNIQYF. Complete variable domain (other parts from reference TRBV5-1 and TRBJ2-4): KAGVTQTPRYLIKTRGQQVTLSCSPISGHRSVSWYQQTPGQGLQFLFEYFSETQRNKGNFPGRFSGRQFSNSRSEMNVSTLELGDSALYLCASSWASGLAKNIQYFGAGTRLSVL.

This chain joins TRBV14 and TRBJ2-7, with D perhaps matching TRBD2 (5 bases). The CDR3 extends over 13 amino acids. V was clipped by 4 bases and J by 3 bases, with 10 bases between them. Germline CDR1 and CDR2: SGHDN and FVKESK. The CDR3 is CASSPTGNYEQYF. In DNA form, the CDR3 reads TGTGCCAGCAGCCCAACCGGGAACTACGAGCAGTACTTC.

The CDR3 protein is CASPPASTDTQYF. CDR3 DNA: TGTGCCAGCCCCCCGGCGAGCACAGATACGCAGTATTTT. The V and J genes are TRBV21-1 and TRBJ2-3. TRBV21-1 is reported as a pseudogene. CDR3 length: 13 amino acids.

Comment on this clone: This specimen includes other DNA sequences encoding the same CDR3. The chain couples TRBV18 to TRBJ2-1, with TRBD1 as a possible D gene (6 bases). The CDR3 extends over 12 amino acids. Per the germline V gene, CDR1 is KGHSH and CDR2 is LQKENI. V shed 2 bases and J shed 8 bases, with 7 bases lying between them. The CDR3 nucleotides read TGTGCCAGCTCACCAGAGGGGGATGAGCAGTTCTTC. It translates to CASSPEGDEQFF.

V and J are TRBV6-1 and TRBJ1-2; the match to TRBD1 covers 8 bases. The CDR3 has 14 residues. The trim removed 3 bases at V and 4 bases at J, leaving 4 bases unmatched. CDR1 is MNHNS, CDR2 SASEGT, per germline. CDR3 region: CASSDYGTGYGYTF. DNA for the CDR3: TGTGCCAGCAGTGATTATGGGACAGGCTATGGCTACACCTTC.

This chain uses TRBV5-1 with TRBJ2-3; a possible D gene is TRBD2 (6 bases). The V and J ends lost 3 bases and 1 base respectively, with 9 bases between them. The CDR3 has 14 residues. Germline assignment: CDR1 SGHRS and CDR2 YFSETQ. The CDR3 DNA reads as TGCGCCAGCAGCTGGGACTCAGGCACAGATACGCAGTATTTT. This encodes CASSWDSGTDTQYF.

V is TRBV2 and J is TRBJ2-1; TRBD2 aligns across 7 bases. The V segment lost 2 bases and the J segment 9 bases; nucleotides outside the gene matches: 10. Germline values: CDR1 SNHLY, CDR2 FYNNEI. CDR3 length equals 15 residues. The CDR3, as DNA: TGTGCCAGCAGTGAATGGCGCGGGAGTAGTGTTGAGCAGTTCTTC. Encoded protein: CASSEWRGSSVEQFF.

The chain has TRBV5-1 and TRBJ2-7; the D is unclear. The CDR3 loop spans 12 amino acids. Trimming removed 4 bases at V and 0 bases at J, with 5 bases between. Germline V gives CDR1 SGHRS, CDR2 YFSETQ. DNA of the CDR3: TGCGCCAGCAGCCAGAGCTCCTACGAGCAGTACTTC. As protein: CASSQSSYEQYF.

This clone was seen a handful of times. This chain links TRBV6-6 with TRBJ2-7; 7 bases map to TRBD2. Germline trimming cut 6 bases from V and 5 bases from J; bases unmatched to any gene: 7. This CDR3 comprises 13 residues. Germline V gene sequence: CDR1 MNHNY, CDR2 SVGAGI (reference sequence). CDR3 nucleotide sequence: TGTGCCAGCAGCCCCCCCGGACTAGACGAGCAGTACTTC. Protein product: CASSPPGLDEQYF.

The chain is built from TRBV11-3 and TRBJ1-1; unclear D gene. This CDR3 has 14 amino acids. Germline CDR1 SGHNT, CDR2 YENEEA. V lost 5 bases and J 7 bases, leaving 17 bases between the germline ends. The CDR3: CASSPRQGRGEAFF. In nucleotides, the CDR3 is TGTGCCAGCAGCCCGCGGCAAGGACGGGGTGAAGCTTTCTTT. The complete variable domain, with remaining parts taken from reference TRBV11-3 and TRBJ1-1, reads EAGVVQSPRYKIIEKKQPVAFWCNPISGHNTLYWYLQNLGQGPELLIRYENEEAVDDSQLPKDRFSAERLKGVDSTLKIQPAELGDSAVYLCASSPRQGRGEAFFGQGTRLTVV.

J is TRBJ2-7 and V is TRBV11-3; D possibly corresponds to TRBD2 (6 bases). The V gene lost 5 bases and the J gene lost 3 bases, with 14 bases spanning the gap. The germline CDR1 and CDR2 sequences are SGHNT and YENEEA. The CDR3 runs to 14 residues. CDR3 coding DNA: TGTGCCAGCAGCCCGTCCACGGGAGTCTACGAGCAGTACTTC. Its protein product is CASSPSTGVYEQYF.

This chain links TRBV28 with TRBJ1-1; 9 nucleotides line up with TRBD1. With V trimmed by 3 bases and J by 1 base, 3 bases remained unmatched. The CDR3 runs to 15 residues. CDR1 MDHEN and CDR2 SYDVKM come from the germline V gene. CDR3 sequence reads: CASSFSGQGNTEAFF. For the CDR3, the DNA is TGTGCCAGCAGTTTTTCGGGACAGGGGAACACTGAAGCTTTCTTT.

Here the CDR3 DNA reads TGTGCCAGCAGTTACCTCGGTGAGCAGTTCTTC. Encoded protein: CASSYLGEQFF. The chain has TRBV6-5 and TRBJ2-1; D is uncertain. Trimming took off 2 bases at V and 9 bases at J, with 5 bases between the two ends. CDR1 and CDR2 from the germline V gene are MNHEY and SVGAGI. There are 11 residues in the CDR3.

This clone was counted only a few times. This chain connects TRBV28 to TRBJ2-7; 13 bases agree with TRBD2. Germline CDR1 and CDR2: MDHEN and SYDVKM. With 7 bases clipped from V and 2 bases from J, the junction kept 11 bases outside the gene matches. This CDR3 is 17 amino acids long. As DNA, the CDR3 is TGTGCCAGCACCCCAGGACTAGCGGGAGTTACCACCTACGAGCAGTACTTC. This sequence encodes CASTPGLAGVTTYEQYF.

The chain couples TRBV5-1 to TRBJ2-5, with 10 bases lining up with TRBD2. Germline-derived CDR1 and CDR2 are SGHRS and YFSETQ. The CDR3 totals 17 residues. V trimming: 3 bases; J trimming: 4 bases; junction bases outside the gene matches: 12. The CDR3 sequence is CASSSVAGGVVVETQYF. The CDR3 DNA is TGCGCCAGCAGCTCGGTAGCGGGAGGCGTTGTAGTAGAGACCCAGTACTTC.

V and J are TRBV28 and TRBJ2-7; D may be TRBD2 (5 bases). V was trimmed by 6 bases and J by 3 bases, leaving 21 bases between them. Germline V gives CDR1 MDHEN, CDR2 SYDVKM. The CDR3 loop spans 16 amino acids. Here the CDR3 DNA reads TGTGCCAGCAGACCCAGACTCGCGGCAAGCGGCTACGAGCAGTACTTC. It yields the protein CASRPRLAASGYEQYF.

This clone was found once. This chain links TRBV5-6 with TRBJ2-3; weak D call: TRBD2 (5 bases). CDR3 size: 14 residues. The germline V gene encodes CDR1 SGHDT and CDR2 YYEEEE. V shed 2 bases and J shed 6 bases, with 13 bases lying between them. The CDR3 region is CASSFSGSRDTQYF. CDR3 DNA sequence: TGTGCCAGCAGCTTTTCGGGAAGCAGGGATACGCAGTATTTT.